The entry below describes one TCR beta chain. This CDR3 comprises 13 residues. The germline gives CDR1 SGDLS, CDR2 YYNGEE. V lost 1 base to trimming and J lost 10 bases, with 12 bases between them. The entry originates in a study of blood T cell repertoires in COVID-19. Study details: COVID-19 samples, acute and convalescent, were from the United States, Italy and Spain. The analysed material was cDNA or gDNA that came from T cells, B-cell-depleted T cells, or PBMCs.

Source study methods: Counts of nucleated cells, estimated from reference gene primer amplification, were obtained. Generated by immunoSEQ multiplex PCR, the TCRdb table keeps only in-frame clones and is missing some. That table gives V, J and clone size, and the DNA gave D and trimming. Of under 350,000 clones in the sample, 65% to 90% were seen once. Source material: peripheral blood. This TCR derives from a human donor in a cohort sampled during active COVID-19. The chain joins TRBV9 to TRBJ2-1, with D unresolved. CDR3 bases: TGTGCCAGCAGCGTACTCGCGGTCGGAGAGCAGTTCTTC. It codes for CASSVLAVGEQFF.